The next 20 T cell receptor beta chains were all read from a single sample in a study of blood T cell repertoires in COVID-19. Using immunoSEQ multiplex PCR, the repertoire was profiled, and TCRdb retains in-frame clones only, with some absent. This sample has about 220,000 clones, with around 82% found just once. The sequenced material came from PBMCs or T cells enriched from blood (not recorded which). All receptors come from a woman aged 50 to 60 who had been exposed to COVID-19.

This chain joins TRBV3-1 (or the pseudogene TRBV3-2) and TRBJ1-2; D might be TRBD1 (5 bases). Trimming cost V 1 base and J 3 bases, with 9 bases left between them. Germline CDR1 LGHDT, CDR2 YNNKEL (reference sequence). This CDR3 spans 14 amino acids. This CDR3 reads CASSQGGKDYGYTF. The CDR3 coding sequence is TGTGCCAGCAGCCAAGGGGGCAAGGACTATGGCTACACCTTC.

The V and J genes are TRBV5-4 and TRBJ1-3; D is undetermined. Germline V gene lookup returns CDR1 SGHNT and CDR2 YYREEE (reference sequence). V was cut by 2 bases and J by 0 bases, with 3 bases left in between. This CDR3 is 13 amino acids long. The chain's CDR3 is CASSFISGNTIYF. CDR3 in DNA: TGTGCCAGCAGCTTCATCTCTGGAAACACCATATATTTT.

This clone was detected only once. The V gene is TRBV5-1, the J gene TRBJ1-2, with TRBD1 matching 11 bases. The J segment lost 5 bases and the V segment lost 2 bases, leaving 17 bases of the junction unmatched. The CDR3 extends over 19 amino acids. The germline gives CDR1 SGHRS, CDR2 YFSETQ. CDR3 region: CASSFLPPGGQGVRYGYTF. The CDR3 coding sequence is TGCGCCAGCAGCTTCCTCCCACCTGGGGGACAGGGGGTCCGTTATGGCTACACCTTC. Complete variable domain (other parts from reference TRBV5-1 and TRBJ1-2): KAGVTQTPRYLIKTRGQQVTLSCSPISGHRSVSWYQQTPGQGLQFLFEYFSETQRNKGNFPGRFSGRQFSNSRSEMNVSTLELGDSALYLCASSFLPPGGQGVRYGYTFGSGTRLTVV.

The V call is TRBV30, the J call TRBJ1-1; maybe TRBD1 (5 bases). Germline V gene data show CDR1 as GTSNPN and CDR2 as SVGIG (reference sequence). CDR3 size: 14 residues. The ends were cut back, 0 bases at V and 5 bases at J, with 13 bases in the middle. The CDR3 region is CAWSVGQGKTEAFF. The CDR3 bases are TGTGCCTGGAGTGTCGGGCAGGGAAAGACTGAAGCTTTCTTT.

V gene TRBV5-4 combines with J gene TRBJ2-7, with 11 bases lining up with TRBD2. CDR3 length: 15 residues. V lost 4 bases to trimming and J lost 4 bases; unmatched junction nucleotides: 7. Germline CDR1 SGHNT, CDR2 YYREEE (reference sequence). CDR3 sequence reads: CASSPSGGSLYEQYF. CDR3 bases: TGTGCCAGCAGCCCTAGCGGGGGGTCCCTATACGAGCAGTACTTC. The whole variable domain, remainder taken from reference TRBV5-4 and TRBJ2-7, is ETGVTQSPTHLIKTRGQQVTLRCSSQSGHNTVSWYQQALGQGPQFIFQYYREEENGRGNFPPRFSGLQFPNYSSELNVNALELDDSALYLCASSPSGGSLYEQYFGPGTRLTVT.

V gene TRBV5-1 combines with J gene TRBJ2-3; maybe TRBD1 (5 bases). Germline-derived CDR1 and CDR2 are SGHRS and YFSETQ. The CDR3 length is 13 residues. With 2 bases removed from V and 6 bases from J, the gap between germline ends came to 10 bases. CDR3 in amino acids: CASSFLGADTQYF. In DNA form, the CDR3 reads TGCGCCAGCAGCTTCCTAGGGGCGGATACGCAGTATTTT.

This chain uses TRBV7-8 with TRBJ2-7; D unclear. This CDR3 has 12 residues. Per the germline V gene, CDR1 is SGHVS and CDR2 is FQNEAQ. Trimming took off 5 bases at V and 0 bases at J, with 5 bases between the two ends. In nucleotides, the CDR3 is TGTGCCAGCAGCCCGAGCTCCTACGAGCAGTACTTC. As protein: CASSPSSYEQYF.

The sample holds one count of this clone. The V call is TRBV19, the J call TRBJ1-5; D perhaps matches TRBD1 (5 bases). CDR3 length equals 12 residues. Germline V gene lookup returns CDR1 LNHDA and CDR2 SQIVND (reference sequence). V gave up 9 bases and J gave up 7 bases, with 13 bases separating them. The CDR3 spells CARSYGGQPQHF. In DNA, the CDR3 is TGTGCCAGGTCTTACGGGGGGCAGCCCCAGCATTTT.

A single count supports this clone. The chain recombines TRBV19 with TRBJ1-5; 7 positions agree with TRBD1. Trimming took 5 bases from V and 8 from J; bases not matched to a gene: 12. In germline, CDR1 is LNHDA, CDR2 SQIVND (reference sequence). The CDR3 covers 15 residues. This CDR3 reads CASSSGTIQGKPQHF. For the CDR3, the DNA is TGTGCCAGTAGTTCTGGAACAATACAGGGGAAGCCCCAGCATTTT. The variable domain in full, completed from reference TRBV19 and TRBJ1-5, reads DGGITQSPKYLFRKEGQNVTLSCEQNLNHDAMYWYRQDPGQGLRLIYYSQIVNDFQKGDIAEGYSVSREKKESFPLTVTSAQKNPTAFYLCASSSGTIQGKPQHFGDGTRLSIL.

This chain connects TRBV4-1 to TRBJ1-2, with TRBD1 matching 9 bases. After removal of 2 bases from V and 6 bases from J, the junction contained 10 bases not matched to a gene. CDR1 MGHRA and CDR2 YSYEKL come from the germline V gene. This CDR3 has 16 residues. This CDR3 reads CASSQFPDRGLNGYTF. CDR3 bases: TGCGCCAGCAGCCAATTCCCGGACAGGGGATTAAATGGCTACACCTTC.

The gene calls are TRBV7-2 and TRBJ2-1; 8 nucleotides align to TRBD2. The germline V gene has CDR1 SGHTA and CDR2 FQGNSA. The V gene end was trimmed by 4 bases and the J gene end by 14 bases; junction bases not matched to a gene: 13. The CDR3 is 14 residues long. The CDR3 reads CASSSRTSGGSEFF. CDR3 bases: TGTGCCAGCAGCTCACGAACAAGCGGGGGTTCCGAGTTCTTC.

The V call is TRBV5-1, the J call TRBJ2-7; TRBD1 agrees at 8 bases. Per the germline V gene, CDR1 is SGHRS and CDR2 is YFSETQ. The CDR3 has 14 amino acids. V was pared by 4 bases and J by 1 base, with 4 bases of the junction left unmatched. CDR3 sequence reads: CASSPGTGSYEQYF. Written as DNA, the CDR3 is TGCGCCAGCAGCCCCGGGACAGGTTCCTACGAGCAGTACTTC.

The chain recombines TRBV7-9 with TRBJ2-3; TRBD2 is a possible D gene (7 bases). The V gene lost 6 bases and the J gene lost 1 base, with 17 bases spanning the gap. CDR3 size: 16 residues. In germline, CDR1 is SEHNR, CDR2 FQNEAQ (reference sequence). CDR3 loop: CASRGGGLYRTDTQYF. The CDR3, as DNA: TGTGCCAGCAGGGGCGGGGGCCTCTATCGCACAGATACGCAGTATTTT.

The V and J genes are TRBV7-8 and TRBJ2-5, with a weak D call TRBD2 (5 bases). The V end lost 5 bases, the J end lost 5 bases, and 15 bases lay between the germline ends. This CDR3 spans 14 amino acids. From germline, CDR1 is SGHVS and CDR2 FQNEAQ. CDR3 sequence (DNA): TGTGCCAGCAGCCCGGCACGGGGTGCGGAGACCCAGTACTTC. It encodes CASSPARGAETQYF.

The genes are TRBV7-9 and TRBJ2-3; D perhaps matches TRBD2 (6 bases). V lost 4 bases and J 5 bases, leaving 13 bases between the germline ends. The CDR3 extends over 14 amino acids. Germline V lookup: CDR1 SEHNR, CDR2 FQNEAQ (reference sequence). DNA for the CDR3: TGTGCCAGCAGCTATGCTTCCGGGGGAGATACGCAGTATTTT. Its translation is CASSYASGGDTQYF.

This clone was seen a single time. The chain uses TRBV7-9 and TRBJ2-3; 12 bases agree with TRBD2. Germline loops: CDR1 SEHNR, CDR2 FQNEAQ (reference sequence). The CDR3 consists of 18 residues. The V segment lost 5 bases and the J segment 1 base; nucleotides outside the gene matches: 10. CDR3 coding DNA: TGTGCCAGCAGCACTCACGGTCGACTAGCGGGGGGCACAGATACGCAGTATTTT. Translation gives CASSTHGRLAGGTDTQYF.

The sample holds a few counts of this clone. The chain uses TRBV18 and TRBJ1-1; TRBD1 might be the D (6 bases). Germline V CDR1 and CDR2: KGHSH, LQKENI. CDR3 size: 15 residues. Trimming left V 3 bases short and J 3 bases short, with 14 bases between. CDR3 residues: CASSPQWGLDTEAFF. In DNA, the CDR3 is TGTGCCAGCTCACCGCAGTGGGGGCTTGACACTGAAGCTTTCTTT.

The chain employs TRBV7-2 and TRBJ2-7; 7 nucleotides match TRBD2. V shed 3 bases and J 0 bases; nucleotides not matched to a gene: 5. The CDR3 sequence is 15 residues long. Germline V gene lookup returns CDR1 SGHTA and CDR2 FQGNSA. The CDR3 here is CASSFWGGFSYEQYF. CDR3 coding DNA: TGTGCCAGCAGCTTCTGGGGGGGGTTCTCCTACGAGCAGTACTTC.

The sample holds one count of this clone. The CDR3 bases are TGTGCCAGCAGTGAGCGGGGGAGGAATGAGCAGTTCTTC. Translated, it gives CASSERGRNEQFF. V gene TRBV6-2 or TRBV6-3 combines with J gene TRBJ2-1; 8 bases align to TRBD2. V shed 5 bases and J 7 bases; nucleotides not matched to a gene: 4. This CDR3 spans 13 amino acids. Germline V gene lookup returns CDR1 MNHEY and CDR2 SVGEGT.

The chain combines TRBV12-3 or TRBV12-4 with TRBJ2-1; D gene unclear. V was cut by 3 bases and J by 13 bases, with 10 bases left in between. This CDR3 has 11 amino acids. The CDR3 coding sequence is TGTGCCAGCAGTTTTGGTAGCTTTCAGTTCTTC. Amino acid sequence: CASSFGSFQFF.